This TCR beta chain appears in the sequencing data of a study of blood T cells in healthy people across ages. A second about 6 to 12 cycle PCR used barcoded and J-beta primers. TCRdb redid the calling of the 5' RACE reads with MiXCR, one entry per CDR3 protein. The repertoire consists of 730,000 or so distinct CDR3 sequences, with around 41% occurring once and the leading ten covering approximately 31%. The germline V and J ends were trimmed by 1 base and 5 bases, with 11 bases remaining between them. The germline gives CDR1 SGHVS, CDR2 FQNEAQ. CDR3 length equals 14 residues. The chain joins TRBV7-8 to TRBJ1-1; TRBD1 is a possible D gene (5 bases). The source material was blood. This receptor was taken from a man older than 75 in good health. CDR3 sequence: CASSLDGAGTEAFF. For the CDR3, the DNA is TGTGCCAGCAGCTTAGACGGGGCGGGGACTGAAGCTTTCTTT. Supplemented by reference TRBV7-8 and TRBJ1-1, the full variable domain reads GAGVSQSPRYKVAKRGQDVALRCDPISGHVSLFWYQQALGQGPEFLTYFQNEAQLDKSGLPSDRFFAERPEGSVSTLKIQRTQQEDSAVYLCASSLDGAGTEAFFGQGTRLTVV.